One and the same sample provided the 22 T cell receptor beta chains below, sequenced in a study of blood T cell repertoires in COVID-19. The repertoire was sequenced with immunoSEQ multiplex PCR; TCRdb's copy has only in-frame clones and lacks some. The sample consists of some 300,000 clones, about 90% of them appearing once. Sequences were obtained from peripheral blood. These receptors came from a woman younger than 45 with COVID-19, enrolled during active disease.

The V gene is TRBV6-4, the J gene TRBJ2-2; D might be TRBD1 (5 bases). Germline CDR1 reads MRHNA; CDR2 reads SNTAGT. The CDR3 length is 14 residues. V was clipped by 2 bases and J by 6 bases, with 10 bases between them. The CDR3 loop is CASSDKGEAGELFF. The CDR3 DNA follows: TGTGCCAGCAGTGACAAAGGGGAAGCCGGGGAGCTGTTTTTT.

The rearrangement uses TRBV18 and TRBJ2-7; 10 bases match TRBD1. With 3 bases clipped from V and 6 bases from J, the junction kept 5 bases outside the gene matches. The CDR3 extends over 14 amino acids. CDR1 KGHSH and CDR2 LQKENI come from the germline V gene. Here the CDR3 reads CASSPPGQGTEQYF. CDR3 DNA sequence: TGTGCCAGCTCACCGCCGGGACAGGGGACCGAGCAGTACTTC.

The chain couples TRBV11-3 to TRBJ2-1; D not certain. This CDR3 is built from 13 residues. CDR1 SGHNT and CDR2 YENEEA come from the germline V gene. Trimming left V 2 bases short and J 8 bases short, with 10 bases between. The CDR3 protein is CASSLSRLDEQFF. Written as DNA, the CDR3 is TGTGCCAGCAGCTTAAGCCGCTTGGATGAGCAGTTCTTC.

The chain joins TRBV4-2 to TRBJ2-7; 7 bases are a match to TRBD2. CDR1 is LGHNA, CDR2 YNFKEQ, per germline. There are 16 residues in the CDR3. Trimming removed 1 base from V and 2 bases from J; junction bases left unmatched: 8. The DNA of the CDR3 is TGTGCCAGCAGCCAAGGGAAAATGGGGGGGACCTACGAGCAGTACTTC. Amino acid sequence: CASSQGKMGGTYEQYF.

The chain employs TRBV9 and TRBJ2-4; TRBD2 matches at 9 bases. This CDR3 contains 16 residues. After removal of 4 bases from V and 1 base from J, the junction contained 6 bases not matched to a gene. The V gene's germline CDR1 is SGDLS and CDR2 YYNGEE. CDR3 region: CASSTGTSIAKNIQYF. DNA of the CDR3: TGTGCCAGCAGCACCGGGACTAGCATTGCCAAAAACATTCAGTACTTC. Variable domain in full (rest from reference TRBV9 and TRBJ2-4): DSGVTQTPKHLITATGQRVTLRCSPRSGDLSVYWYQQSLDQGLQFLIQYYNGEERAKGNILERFSAQQFPDLHSELNLSSLELGDSALYFCASSTGTSIAKNIQYFGAGTRLSVL.

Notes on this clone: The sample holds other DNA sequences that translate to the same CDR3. This CDR3 reads CASSPGQGNQPQHF. The CDR3 DNA is TGCGCCAGCAGCCCCGGACAGGGTAATCAGCCCCAGCATTTT. The J gene is TRBJ1-5, the V gene TRBV5-1; TRBD1 matches 8 bases. The CDR3 is 14 amino acids. Germline V CDR1 and CDR2: SGHRS, YFSETQ. The V and J ends lost 4 bases and 4 bases, in that order; junction bases with no gene match: 4.

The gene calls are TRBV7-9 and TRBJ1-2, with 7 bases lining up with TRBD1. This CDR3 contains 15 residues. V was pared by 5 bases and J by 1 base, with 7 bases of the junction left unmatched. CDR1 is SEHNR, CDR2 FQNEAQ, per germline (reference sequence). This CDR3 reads CASSPGTAFNYGYTF. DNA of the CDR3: TGTGCCAGCAGCCCCGGGACAGCTTTTAACTATGGCTACACCTTC.

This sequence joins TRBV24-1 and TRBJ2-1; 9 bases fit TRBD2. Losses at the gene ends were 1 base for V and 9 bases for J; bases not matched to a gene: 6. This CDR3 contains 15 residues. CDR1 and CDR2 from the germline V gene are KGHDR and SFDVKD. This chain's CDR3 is CATSDLGGGAVEQFF. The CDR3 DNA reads TGTGCCACCAGTGATTTAGGCGGGGGGGCCGTTGAGCAGTTCTTC.

CDR3 residues: CASGRQSYTEAFF. The DNA for the CDR3 is TGTGCCAGCGGAAGACAATCGTACACTGAAGCTTTCTTT. The chain joins TRBV12-3 or TRBV12-4 to TRBJ1-1; D remains unclear. Trimming removed 8 bases at V and 3 bases at J, with 13 bases between. CDR3 length: 13 residues.

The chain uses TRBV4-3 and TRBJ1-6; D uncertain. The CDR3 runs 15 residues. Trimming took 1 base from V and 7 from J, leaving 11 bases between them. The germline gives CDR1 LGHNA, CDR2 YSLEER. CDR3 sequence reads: CASSQGRGSNSPLHF. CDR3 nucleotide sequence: TGCGCCAGCAGCCAAGGACGGGGATCAAATTCACCCCTCCACTTT.

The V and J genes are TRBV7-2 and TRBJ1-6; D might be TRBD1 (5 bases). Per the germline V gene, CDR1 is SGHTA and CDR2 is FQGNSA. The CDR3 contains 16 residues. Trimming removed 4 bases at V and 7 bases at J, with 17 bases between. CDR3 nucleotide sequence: TGTGCCAGCAGCTCTCGGTGGGGCAGAAGAAATTCACCCCTCCACTTT. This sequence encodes CASSSRWGRRNSPLHF.

CDR3 loop: CASSRGLAGRDEQFF. The CDR3 DNA sequence: TGTGCCAGCAGTCGCGGACTAGCGGGGAGGGATGAGCAGTTCTTC. The chain is built from TRBV6-5 and TRBJ2-1; 12 bases agree with TRBD2. The CDR3 spans 15 residues. Germline loops: CDR1 MNHEY, CDR2 SVGAGI. V lost 5 bases, J lost 8 bases, and 7 bases stayed unmatched.

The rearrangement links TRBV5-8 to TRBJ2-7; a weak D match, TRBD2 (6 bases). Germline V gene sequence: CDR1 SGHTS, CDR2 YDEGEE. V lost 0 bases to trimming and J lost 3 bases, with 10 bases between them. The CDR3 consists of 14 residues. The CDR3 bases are TGTGCCAGCAGCTTGGAAGGGAGGCACTACGAGCAGTACGTC. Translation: CASSLEGRHYEQYV.

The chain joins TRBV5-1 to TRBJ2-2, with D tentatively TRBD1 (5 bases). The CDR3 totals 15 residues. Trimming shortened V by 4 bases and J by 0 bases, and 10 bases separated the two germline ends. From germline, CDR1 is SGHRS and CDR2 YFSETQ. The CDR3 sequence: CASSETETNTGELFF. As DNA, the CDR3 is TGCGCCAGCAGCGAGACAGAAACGAACACCGGGGAGCTGTTTTTT.

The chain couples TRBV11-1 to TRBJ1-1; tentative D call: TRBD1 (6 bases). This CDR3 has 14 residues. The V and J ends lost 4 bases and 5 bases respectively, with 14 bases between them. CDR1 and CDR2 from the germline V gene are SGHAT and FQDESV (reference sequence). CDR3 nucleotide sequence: TGTGCCAGCAGCTCGCAGCAGGGGCGAACTGAAGCTTTCTTT. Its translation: CASSSQQGRTEAFF.

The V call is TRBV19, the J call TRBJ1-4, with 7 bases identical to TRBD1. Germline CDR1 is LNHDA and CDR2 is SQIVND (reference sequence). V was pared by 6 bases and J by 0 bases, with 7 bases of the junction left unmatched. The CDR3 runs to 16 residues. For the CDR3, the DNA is TGTGCCAGTAGAGACAGGGCCTTAACAACTAATGAAAAACTGTTTTTT. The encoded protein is CASRDRALTTNEKLFF.

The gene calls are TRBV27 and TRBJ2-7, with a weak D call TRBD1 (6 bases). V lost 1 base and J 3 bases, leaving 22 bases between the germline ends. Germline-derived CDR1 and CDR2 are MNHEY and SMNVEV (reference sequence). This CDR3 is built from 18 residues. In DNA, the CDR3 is TGTGCCAGCAGTTTATTGGGGGCCGGGTCGGTAAAGTACTACGAGCAGTACTTC. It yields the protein CASSLLGAGSVKYYEQYF.

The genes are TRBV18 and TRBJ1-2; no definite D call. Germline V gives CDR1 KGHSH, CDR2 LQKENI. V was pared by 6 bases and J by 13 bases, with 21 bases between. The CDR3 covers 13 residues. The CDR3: CASSTTGSSVGTF. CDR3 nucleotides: TGTGCCAGCTCGACGACGGGATCCTCGGTCGGCACCTTC.

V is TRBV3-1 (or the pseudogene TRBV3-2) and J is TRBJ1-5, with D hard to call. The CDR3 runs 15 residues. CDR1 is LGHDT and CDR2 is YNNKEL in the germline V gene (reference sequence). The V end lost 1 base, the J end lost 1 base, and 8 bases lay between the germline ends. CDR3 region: CASSQGGRSNQPQHF. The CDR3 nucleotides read TGTGCCAGCAGCCAAGGCGGGCGGAGCAATCAGCCCCAGCATTTT.

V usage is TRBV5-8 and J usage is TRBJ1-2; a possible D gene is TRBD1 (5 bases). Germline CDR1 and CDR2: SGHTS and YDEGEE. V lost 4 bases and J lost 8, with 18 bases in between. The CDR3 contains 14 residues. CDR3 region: CASSNRLDTSGYTF. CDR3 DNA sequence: TGTGCCAGCAGCAACCGTTTGGACACCTCGGGCTACACCTTC.

CDR3 coding DNA: TGTGCCAGCGGCAATTCAGGGGCGAACACTGAAGCTTTCTTT. Protein product: CASGNSGANTEAFF. The J gene is TRBJ1-1, the V gene TRBV27, with D perhaps matching TRBD1 (6 bases). CDR1 MNHEY and CDR2 SMNVEV come from the germline V gene (reference sequence). The CDR3 runs to 14 residues. Trimming left V 8 bases short and J 1 base short, with 14 bases between.

The CDR3 is CASSSGQGATQYF. The DNA of the CDR3 is TGTGCCAGCAGTTCCGGACAGGGGGCGACCCAGTACTTC. This rearrangement joins TRBV28 to TRBJ2-5, with 11 nucleotides matching TRBD1. The CDR3 length is 13 residues. With 4 bases clipped from V and 7 bases from J, the junction kept 2 bases outside the gene matches. Germline assignment: CDR1 MDHEN and CDR2 SYDVKM.